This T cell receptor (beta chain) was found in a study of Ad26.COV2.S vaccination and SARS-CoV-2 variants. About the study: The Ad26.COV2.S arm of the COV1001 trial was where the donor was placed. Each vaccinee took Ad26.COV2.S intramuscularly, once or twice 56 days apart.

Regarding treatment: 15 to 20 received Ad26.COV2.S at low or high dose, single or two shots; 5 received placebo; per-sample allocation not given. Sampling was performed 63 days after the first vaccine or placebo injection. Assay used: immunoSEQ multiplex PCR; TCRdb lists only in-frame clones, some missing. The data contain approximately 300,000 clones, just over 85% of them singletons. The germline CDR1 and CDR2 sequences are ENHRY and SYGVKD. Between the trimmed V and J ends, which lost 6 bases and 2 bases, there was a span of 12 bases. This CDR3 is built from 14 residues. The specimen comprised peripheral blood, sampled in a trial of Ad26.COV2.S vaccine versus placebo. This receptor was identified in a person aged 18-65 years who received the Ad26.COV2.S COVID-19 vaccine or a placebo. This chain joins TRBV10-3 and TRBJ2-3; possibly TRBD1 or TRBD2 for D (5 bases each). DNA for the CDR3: TGTGCCATCAGGGGGGTAGAATACACAGATACGCAGTATTTT. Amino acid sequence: CAIRGVEYTDTQYF.